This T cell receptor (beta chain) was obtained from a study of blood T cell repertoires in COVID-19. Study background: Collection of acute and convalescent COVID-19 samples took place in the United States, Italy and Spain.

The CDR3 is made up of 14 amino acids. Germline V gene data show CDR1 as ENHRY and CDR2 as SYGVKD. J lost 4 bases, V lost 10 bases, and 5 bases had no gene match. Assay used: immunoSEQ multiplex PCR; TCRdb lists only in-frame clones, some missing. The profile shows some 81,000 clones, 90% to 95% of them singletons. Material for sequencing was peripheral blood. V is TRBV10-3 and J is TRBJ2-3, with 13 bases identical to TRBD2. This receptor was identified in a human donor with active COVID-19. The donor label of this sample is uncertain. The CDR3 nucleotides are TGTGCCAGCCGGACTAGCGGGAGCCCAGATACGCAGTATTTT. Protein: CASRTSGSPDTQYF.